Listed here are 12 T cell receptor beta chains from one sample, sequenced in a study of blood T cell repertoires in COVID-19 (TCRdb year 2020). Libraries were made using the immunoSEQ multiplex PCR assay. TCRdb provides this immuneACCESS table in a form limited to in-frame rearrangements. Some clones are lacking; in checked studies, under half of them reflect an unresolved V gene, and why the rest are absent is not known. The sample records under 250,000 clones, about three quarters of which are singletons. The top ten constitute about 7% of the sample. The material sequenced was peripheral blood. Receptors were obtained from a woman between 70 and 85 years old with acute or convalescent COVID-19.

The rearrangement links TRBV5-5 to TRBJ1-2, with 9 bases aligning to TRBD1. This CDR3 has 15 residues. V lost 1 base to trimming and J lost 3 bases; unmatched junction nucleotides: 4. CDR1 and CDR2 from the germline V gene are SGHKS and YYEKEE (reference sequence). The CDR3 is CASSLNGQGYYGYTF. In DNA, the CDR3 is TGTGCCAGCAGCTTGAATGGACAGGGGTACTATGGCTACACCTTC.

The gene calls are TRBV7-9 and TRBJ2-1; 8 nucleotides agree with TRBD1. Trimming cost V 5 bases and J 0 bases; bases outside gene matches: 6. This CDR3 is 16 amino acids long. From germline, CDR1 is SEHNR and CDR2 FQNEAQ (reference sequence). The DNA for the CDR3 is TGTGCCAGCAGCCCCTGGACAGGGTCCTCCTACAATGAGCAGTTCTTC. Protein: CASSPWTGSSYNEQFF. Full variable domain (remainder filled in from reference TRBV7-9 and TRBJ2-1): DTGVSQNPRHKITKRGQNVTFRCDPISEHNRLYWYRQTLGQGPEFLTYFQNEAQLEKSRLLSDRFSAERPKGSFSTLEIQRTEQGDSAMYLCASSPWTGSSYNEQFFGPGTRLTVL.

V is TRBV6-6 and J is TRBJ1-1; the match to TRBD1 covers 9 bases. The CDR3 extends over 13 amino acids. Trimming took 0 bases from V and 8 from J; bases not matched to a gene: 1. Germline CDR1 MNHNY, CDR2 SVGAGI (reference sequence). The CDR3 is CASSYSGTGEAFF. The CDR3 DNA reads as TGTGCCAGCAGTTACTCTGGGACAGGGGAAGCTTTCTTT.

V is TRBV6-5 and J is TRBJ2-3, with 11 nucleotides matching TRBD1. This CDR3 is 14 amino acids long. The V segment lost 10 bases and the J segment 3 bases; nucleotides outside the gene matches: 6. In germline, CDR1 is MNHEY, CDR2 SVGAGI. CDR3 nucleotides: TGTGCCACCCGTAGGGACAGGGGGACAGATACGCAGTATTTT. Encoded protein: CATRRDRGTDTQYF.

This clone was observed a handful of times. The chain combines TRBV4-3 with TRBJ2-1, with D uncertain. Per germline, CDR1 LGHNA and CDR2 YSLEER. The CDR3 totals 15 residues. V was shortened by 1 base and J by 0 bases, with 7 bases between the two germline ends. Here the CDR3 reads CASSQGLSSYNEQFF. For the CDR3, the DNA is TGCGCCAGCAGCCAAGGACTGAGCTCCTACAATGAGCAGTTCTTC.

Points on this clone: The sample contains more than one DNA sequence encoding this CDR3. V and J are TRBV3-1 (or the pseudogene TRBV3-2) and TRBJ1-6; D is undetermined. Between the trimmed V and J ends, which lost 3 bases and 8 bases, there was a span of 5 bases. Germline V gene lookup returns CDR1 LGHDT and CDR2 YNNKEL (reference sequence). This CDR3 is 12 amino acids long. The CDR3 loop is CASSQGDSPLHF. The CDR3 DNA sequence: TGTGCCAGCAGCCAGGGAGATTCACCCCTCCACTTT.

Here the CDR3 DNA reads TGTGCCAGCAGCCAAGAGACTAGCGGGAACGTACAGTTCTTC. It specifies CASSQETSGNVQFF. The chain links TRBV4-2 to TRBJ2-1, with 11 bases that match TRBD2. CDR1 and CDR2 from the germline V gene are LGHNA and YNFKEQ. J was trimmed by 13 bases and V by 0 bases; bases with no gene match: 5. The CDR3 totals 14 residues.

The genes are TRBV27 and TRBJ2-3, with 7 positions matching TRBD2. The length of the CDR3 is 18 residues. Germline loops: CDR1 MNHEY, CDR2 SMNVEV (reference sequence). The V segment lost 6 bases and the J segment 4 bases; nucleotides outside the gene matches: 19. CDR3: CASSKLASVPGPPDTQYF. The CDR3 region has the DNA TGTGCCAGCAGCAAACTAGCGTCGGTCCCAGGTCCCCCAGATACGCAGTATTTT.

The chain recombines TRBV4-3 with TRBJ2-3; TRBD2 might be the D (6 bases). Trimming stripped 4 bases from V and 2 bases from J, with 10 bases between. The V gene's germline CDR1 is LGHNA and CDR2 YSLEER. This CDR3 region has 14 residues. CDR3 nucleotides: TGCGCCAGCAGCCGCGGGACCCACACAGATACGCAGTATTTT. The encoded protein is CASSRGTHTDTQYF.

The chain couples TRBV6-4 to TRBJ2-7, with 8 bases matching TRBD1. This CDR3 has 15 amino acids. The trim removed 5 bases at V and 5 bases at J, leaving 11 bases unmatched. The germline gives CDR1 MRHNA, CDR2 SNTAGT. CDR3 protein: CASSLQGAVGDEQYF. CDR3 nucleotides: TGTGCCAGCAGTCTCCAGGGGGCCGTTGGGGACGAGCAGTACTTC.

In DNA, the CDR3 is TGTGCCAGCAGCTTAAATCCCGGACAGGGAAGCTCCTACGAGCAGTACGTC. Amino acid sequence: CASSLNPGQGSSYEQYV. The chain couples TRBV11-2 to TRBJ2-7; 8 bases align to TRBD1. CDR1 is SGHAT, CDR2 FQNNGV, per germline. The CDR3 totals 17 residues. V was clipped by 2 bases and J by 0 bases; unmatched bases: 9.

The chain employs TRBV14 and TRBJ2-5; D gene unclear. With 0 bases removed from V and 5 bases from J, the gap between germline ends came to 4 bases. The CDR3 loop spans 12 amino acids. Germline V gene lookup returns CDR1 SGHDN and CDR2 FVKESK. CDR3: CASSQDMETQYF. Here the CDR3 DNA reads TGTGCCAGCAGCCAAGATATGGAGACCCAGTACTTC.